These 26 T cell receptor beta chains came from one sample sequenced in a study of blood T cells in healthy people across ages. With a J-beta primer mix and a sample-barcoded 5' primer, a second PCR ran roughly 6 to 11 cycles. TCRdb reanalysed the 5' RACE reads using MiXCR and keeps one entry per CDR3 protein. The top ten hold around 22% of the sample, which has just under 750,000 distinct CDR3 sequences, 22% seen once. The sample taken for sequencing was blood. All receptors come from a man in his 70s in good health.

CDR3 residues: CASSLGGARLDTQYF. The CDR3 DNA reads as TGTGCCAGCAGCTTGGGCGGAGCCCGGTTGGATACGCAGTATTTT. The rearrangement joins TRBV11-2 to TRBJ2-3; D uncertain. The ends were cut back, 3 bases at V and 6 bases at J, with 16 bases in the middle. The CDR3 is 15 residues long. From germline, CDR1 is SGHAT and CDR2 FQNNGV.

This chain uses TRBV5-1 with TRBJ1-5; 10 bases are a match to TRBD1. This CDR3 contains 16 residues. The J segment lost 4 bases and the V segment lost 2 bases, leaving 6 bases of the junction unmatched. The V gene's germline CDR1 is SGHRS and CDR2 YFSETQ. The CDR3 nucleotides are TGCGCCAGCAGCTTACGGACAGGGGGAGTGAATCAGCCCCAGCATTTT. It specifies CASSLRTGGVNQPQHF.

This clonotype has a handful of counts. The chain carries TRBV11-1 and TRBJ2-5, with D tentatively TRBD1 (7 bases). Gene TRBJ2-7 matches the end of the DNA better, so the J call may be wrong. Looked up from germline, CDR1 is SGHAT and CDR2 is FQDESV (reference sequence). The CDR3 contains 16 residues. The CDR3 sequence is CASSRGLASVAYEQYF. The CDR3 region has the DNA TGTGCCAGCAGCAGGGGGCTTGCTAGCGTGGCCTACGAGCAGTACTTC.

The genes are TRBV5-5 and TRBJ1-1; no reliable D call. This CDR3 contains 15 residues. Germline V gene sequence: CDR1 SGHKS, CDR2 YYEKEE (reference sequence). The ends were cut back, 7 bases at V and 4 bases at J, with 20 bases in the middle. The CDR3 DNA reads as TGTGCCAGCTCAGCCACCGGACGGGAGGTCACTGAAGCTTTCTTT. Translated: CASSATGREVTEAFF.

This clonotype appeared a few times. This rearrangement joins TRBV29-1 to TRBJ2-6; D tentatively fits TRBD1 or TRBD2 (6 bases each). V was trimmed by 6 bases and J by 0 bases, leaving 15 bases between them. The CDR3 is made up of 16 amino acids. The V gene's germline CDR1 is SQVTM and CDR2 ANQGSEA. The CDR3 spells CSVTEGEASGANVLTF. The CDR3, as DNA: TGCAGCGTCACCGAGGGGGAGGCCTCTGGGGCCAACGTCCTGACTTTC.

Comment on this clonotype: At one of its ends the junction is not consistent with the germline gene, which may arise from a read error. This chain connects TRBV7-2 to TRBJ1-2; 10 bases line up with TRBD1. Germline CDR1 SGHTA, CDR2 FQGNSA. This CDR3 contains 17 residues. CDR3 sequence: CASSPGTGARYIYGHTF. In DNA form, the CDR3 reads TGTGCCAGCAGCCCAGGGACAGGGGCCCGCTATATCTATGGCCACACCTTC.

The table lists this clonotype with a few counts. This chain uses TRBV27 with TRBJ1-1; D uncertain. The CDR3 has 13 amino acids. V gave up 3 bases and J gave up 3 bases, with 8 bases separating them. Germline V gene lookup returns CDR1 MNHEY and CDR2 SMNVEV (reference sequence). Here the CDR3 reads CASSFRAYTEAFF. In DNA, the CDR3 is TGTGCCAGCAGTTTCCGGGCTTACACTGAAGCTTTCTTT.

The rearrangement uses TRBV9 and TRBJ2-3; D perhaps matches TRBD1 (5 bases). Germline assignment: CDR1 SGDLS and CDR2 YYNGEE. V was clipped by 0 bases and J by 1 base, with 9 bases between them. CDR3 length equals 15 residues. CDR3 residues: CASSVAGRGTDTQYF. CDR3 DNA sequence: TGTGCCAGCAGCGTAGCTGGCAGGGGCACAGATACGCAGTATTTT. Complete variable domain (other parts from reference TRBV9 and TRBJ2-3): DSGVTQTPKHLITATGQRVTLRCSPRSGDLSVYWYQQSLDQGLQFLIQYYNGEERAKGNILERFSAQQFPDLHSELNLSSLELGDSALYFCASSVAGRGTDTQYFGPGTRLTVL.

A remark on this clonotype: This is likely a read error, given that the CDR3 carries no conserved phenylalanine or tryptophan at its end. The chain joins TRBV11-2 to TRBJ2-5; D is perhaps TRBD1 or TRBD2 (5 bases each). This CDR3 contains 13 residues. Germline lookup yields CDR1 SGHAT and CDR2 FQNNGV. V was shortened by 5 bases and J by 11 bases, with 18 bases between the two germline ends. The CDR3 spells CASSRGRLMEQYL. The CDR3 DNA follows: TGTGCCAGCAGCAGGGGACGCCTAATGGAGCAGTACCTC.

The sample holds a few counts of this clonotype. The genes are TRBV10-2 and TRBJ2-4; D is ambiguous. V was pared by 3 bases and J by 0 bases, with 6 bases between. Germline values: CDR1 WSHSY, CDR2 SAAADI. The CDR3 consists of 14 residues. CDR3 sequence: CASSEWTAKNIQYF. DNA for the CDR3: TGCGCCAGCAGTGAATGGACAGCCAAAAACATTCAGTACTTC.

This clonotype was counted only a few times. The rearrangement links TRBV28 to TRBJ1-1, with no clear D. Trimming stripped 6 bases from V and 2 bases from J, with 13 bases between. The CDR3 has 14 residues. Germline V CDR1 and CDR2: MDHEN, SYDVKM. The CDR3 coding sequence is TGTGCCAGCAGGGGCACCGGGAGCAACACTGAAGCTTTCTTT. This encodes CASRGTGSNTEAFF.

V gene TRBV6-5 combines with J gene TRBJ1-6; D remains ambiguous. The CDR3 extends over 14 amino acids. Trimming removed 6 bases at V and 3 bases at J, with 9 bases between. Germline CDR1 and CDR2: MNHEY and SVGAGI. The CDR3 DNA reads TGTGCCAGCAGCACCGAAAACTATAATTCACCCCTCCACTTT. Translating gives CASSTENYNSPLHF.

This clonotype occurred many times. The chain is built from TRBV21-1 and TRBJ2-2; TRBD1, the table's D call, was not compared with the DNA. TRBV21-1 is a listed pseudogene. This CDR3 region has 15 residues. Written as DNA, the CDR3 is TGTGCCAGCAGCAACCGGGACAGGGTCACCGGGGAGCTGTTTTTT. Amino acids: CASSNRDRVTGELFF.

This clonotype came up a few times. V gene TRBV20-1 combines with J gene TRBJ2-5; 12 nucleotides line up with TRBD2. Trimming took 3 bases from V and 1 from J; bases not matched to a gene: 6. The CDR3 totals 16 residues. Germline V CDR1 and CDR2: DFQATT, SNEGSKA (reference sequence). The CDR3 sequence is CSARKLAGGAQETQYF. DNA for the CDR3: TGCAGTGCTAGGAAACTAGCGGGAGGTGCCCAAGAGACCCAGTACTTC.

The chain links TRBV10-3 to TRBJ2-2; D call uncertain. This CDR3 has 14 residues. CDR1 is ENHRY and CDR2 is SYGVKD in the germline V gene. Trimming took off 4 bases at V and 3 bases at J, with 9 bases between the two ends. The CDR3 coding sequence is TGTGCCATCAGTGTAGACATCGACACCGGGGAGCTGTTTTTT. Translating it yields CAISVDIDTGELFF.

The V and J genes are TRBV20-1 and TRBJ2-3; TRBD1 is a possible D gene (5 bases). V gave up 6 bases and J gave up 5 bases, with 12 bases separating them. Per germline, CDR1 DFQATT and CDR2 SNEGSKA (reference sequence). The CDR3 is made up of 12 amino acids. CDR3 DNA sequence: TGCAGTGCCACGACAGACCTAGATACGCAGTATTTT. Its translation is CSATTDLDTQYF.

There are many counts of this clonotype. The rearrangement joins TRBV5-1 to TRBJ2-3, with unresolved D. V lost 0 bases, J lost 4 bases, and 6 bases lay in between. The CDR3 runs to 13 residues. Germline V lookup: CDR1 SGHRS, CDR2 YFSETQ. This CDR3 is CASSLASSDTQYF. The DNA of the CDR3 is TGCGCCAGCAGCTTGGCCTCGTCAGATACGCAGTATTTT. The whole variable domain, remainder taken from reference TRBV5-1 and TRBJ2-3, is KAGVTQTPRYLIKTRGQQVTLSCSPISGHRSVSWYQQTPGQGLQFLFEYFSETQRNKGNFPGRFSGRQFSNSRSEMNVSTLELGDSALYLCASSLASSDTQYFGPGTRLTVL.

This sequence joins TRBV7-2 and TRBJ2-7; D is undetermined. Trimming left V 3 bases short and J 5 bases short, with 14 bases between. The length of the CDR3 is 14 residues. CDR1 is SGHTA and CDR2 is FQGNSA in the germline V gene. CDR3 coding DNA: TGTGCCAGCAGCTTCCCGCCGGCAAGAGACGAGCAGTACTTC. It translates to CASSFPPARDEQYF.

This clonotype was detected a few times. The chain joins TRBV10-3 to TRBJ2-7, with a possible D match to TRBD1 (6 bases). CDR1 is ENHRY, CDR2 SYGVKD, per germline. The CDR3 covers 14 residues. The germline V and J ends were trimmed by 6 bases and 6 bases, with 18 bases remaining between them. The CDR3 spells CAISQETGLSEQYF. The DNA of the CDR3 is TGTGCCATCAGCCAGGAGACAGGCCTTAGCGAGCAGTACTTC.

The V gene is TRBV5-5, the J gene TRBJ2-6, with D unresolved. V lost 10 bases, J lost 2 bases, and 19 bases lay in between. Germline V CDR1 and CDR2: SGHKS, YYEKEE (reference sequence). The CDR3 sequence is 16 residues long. CDR3 residues: CAGIMEPPAGANVLTF. CDR3 bases: TGTGCCGGCATCATGGAACCTCCCGCTGGGGCCAACGTCCTGACTTTC.

The chain joins TRBV20-1 to TRBJ2-5, with 10 bases identical to TRBD2. The J call is uncertain, as TRBJ2-1 better fits the DNA end. The germline gives CDR1 DFQATT, CDR2 SNEGSKA (reference sequence). The CDR3 runs 15 residues. The CDR3 sequence is CSAMFSGRRYNEQFF. For the CDR3, the DNA is TGCAGTGCTATGTTTAGCGGGAGGAGGTACAATGAGCAGTTCTTC.

This clonotype was counted between two and nine times. The chain has TRBV5-1 and TRBJ2-1; D is undetermined. Per the germline V gene, CDR1 is SGHRS and CDR2 is YFSETQ. The ends were cut back, 0 bases at V and 2 bases at J, with 9 bases in the middle. The CDR3 is 15 residues long. CDR3 sequence: CASSLGKGTYNEQFF. CDR3 coding DNA: TGCGCCAGCAGCTTGGGAAAAGGGACCTACAATGAGCAGTTCTTC.

A remark on this clonotype: The CDR3 does not close with the conserved phenylalanine or tryptophan, likely indicating a read error. V usage is TRBV3-1 and J usage is TRBJ2-5; TRBD2 is a possible D gene (5 bases). The germline gives CDR1 LGHDT, CDR2 YNNKEL (reference sequence). Trimming shortened V by 0 bases and J by 6 bases, and 14 bases separated the two germline ends. There are 15 residues in the CDR3. For the CDR3, the DNA is TGTGCCAGCAGCCAAGATTGGTCAGGAGGCCAGACCCAGTACTCC. Translation: CASSQDWSGGQTQYS.

This chain uses TRBV7-6 with TRBJ2-5, with D possibly being TRBD2 (5 bases). V lost 0 bases and J 5 bases, leaving 7 bases between the germline ends. CDR1 SGHVS and CDR2 FNYEAQ come from the germline V gene. The CDR3 length is 13 residues. This chain's CDR3 is CASSLAGIETQYF. The CDR3 region has the DNA TGTGCCAGCAGCTTAGCCGGGATTGAGACCCAGTACTTC.

In its sample, this clonotype was seen once. This chain connects TRBV5-1 to TRBJ2-1; tentatively, D is TRBD1 (6 bases). Germline V gives CDR1 SGHRS, CDR2 YFSETQ. V was trimmed by 3 bases and J by 11 bases, leaving 21 bases between them. The CDR3 runs to 15 residues. The CDR3 DNA reads as TGCGCCAGCAGCTACTCCGGGCCAGAGGGGGATAAGCAGTTCTTC. It encodes CASSYSGPEGDKQFF.

This clonotype was seen only a few times. The gene calls are TRBV12-3 or TRBV12-4 and TRBJ1-1; D unresolved. Trimming left V 2 bases short and J 2 bases short, with 12 bases between. The CDR3 runs 15 residues. The CDR3 here is CASSLLETINTEAFF. The CDR3 DNA reads TGTGCCAGCAGTTTATTAGAGACTATAAACACTGAAGCTTTCTTT.